The clone carrying this T cell receptor beta chain was detected many times. Its target is not known. The source of the sample is a study of CD8 T cells in ankylosing spondylitis. Quantitative 5'-RACE with molecular barcodes generated TCR beta libraries. TCRdb redid the calling of the 5' RACE reads with MiXCR, one entry per CDR3 protein. The table has around 770,000 distinct CDR3 sequences, about 10% seen once. Study results and limitations: Disease-linked clones reportedly showed significant enrichment in matched ankylosing spondylitis synovial fluid. Blood of patients with ankylosing spondylitis appeared to be characterized by a TCR beta motif of roughly eight highly homologous variants. There were earlier reports of some motif variants in reactive arthritis synovial fluid and blood.

This sequence originates from a male donor with ankylosing spondylitis. Material for sequencing was blood, either unsorted or a sorted T cell fraction (not recorded which).

The CDR3 DNA reads as TGCAGTGCTAGAGAGGGCGGGACCTACAATGAGCAGTTCTTC. This sequence encodes CSAREGGTYNEQFF. The gene calls are TRBV20-1 and TRBJ2-1; maybe TRBD2 (6 bases). V was trimmed by 0 bases and J by 2 bases, leaving 8 bases between them. CDR3 length: 14 residues. CDR1 and CDR2 from the germline V gene are DFQATT and SNEGSKA (reference sequence).